A single sample gave rise to the 29 T cell receptor beta chains below, sequenced in a study of cytomegalovirus exposure and HLA in healthy donors. Primers for the PCR totalled 60 Vbeta and 13 Jbeta. Here immunoSEQ multiplex PCR was the method, and the copy in TCRdb shows in-frame clones only, minus some. The sample shows roughly 100,000 clones, more than 65% of them seen only once. Sequenced sample: PBMCs. These receptors were taken from a woman aged 18-30 years in good health and CMV-seropositive.

J is TRBJ2-1 and V is TRBV19; no firm D call. Germline CDR1 and CDR2: LNHDA and SQIVND (reference sequence). The CDR3 runs to 16 residues. The V end lost 5 bases, the J end lost 0 bases, and 14 bases lay between the germline ends. The CDR3 DNA sequence: TGTGCCAGTAGTCCCCTCACGGGTGACTCCTACAATGAGCAGTTCTTC. Its protein product is CASSPLTGDSYNEQFF.

This clone was recorded a few times. The genes are TRBV7-2 and TRBJ1-2; perhaps TRBD1 as D (6 bases). Germline CDR1 and CDR2: SGHTA and FQGNSA. The CDR3 is made up of 17 amino acids. With 5 bases removed from V and 4 bases from J, the gap between germline ends came to 23 bases. CDR3 nucleotides: TGTGCCAGCAGCCCGAACCGACAGGACGCCTACACCTATGGCTACACCTTC. The encoded protein is CASSPNRQDAYTYGYTF.

The chain couples TRBV7-8 to TRBJ2-3, with TRBD1 as a possible D gene (6 bases). This CDR3 comprises 16 residues. Per the germline V gene, CDR1 is SGHVS and CDR2 is FQNEAQ. Trimming took 2 bases from V and 2 from J, leaving 14 bases between them. CDR3 loop: CASSLIRQGSTDTQYF. The CDR3 nucleotides are TGTGCCAGCAGCTTAATCAGGCAGGGGTCCACAGATACGCAGTATTTT.

The chain has TRBV6-1 and TRBJ2-5, with no clear D. The V and J ends lost 0 bases and 5 bases respectively, with 7 bases between them. The germline gives CDR1 MNHNS, CDR2 SASEGT. This CDR3 contains 13 residues. The CDR3 sequence: CASSEATWETQYF. The CDR3 DNA is TGTGCCAGCAGTGAAGCAACTTGGGAGACCCAGTACTTC.

This rearrangement joins TRBV28 to TRBJ2-4, with D perhaps matching TRBD1 (6 bases). Germline assignment: CDR1 MDHEN and CDR2 SYDVKM. The CDR3 is 15 residues long. Trimming shortened V by 1 base and J by 12 bases, and 19 bases separated the two germline ends. The CDR3 nucleotides are TGTGCCAGCAGTTTATACAGGGCCGGCCCAATTCCTCAGTACTTC. Translating it yields CASSLYRAGPIPQYF. Complete variable domain (other parts from reference TRBV28 and TRBJ2-4): DVKVTQSSRYLVKRTGEKVFLECVQDMDHENMFWYRQDPGLGLRLIYFSYDVKMKEKGDIPEGYSVSREKKERFSLILESASTNQTSMYLCASSLYRAGPIPQYFGAGTRLSVL.

The chain couples TRBV20-1 to TRBJ2-5, with 7 bases matching TRBD1. The J call is in doubt because the DNA end fits TRBJ2-7 better. Germline CDR1 is DFQATT and CDR2 is SNEGSKA (reference sequence). The length of the CDR3 is 11 residues. The CDR3 protein is CSARTGYEQYF. The CDR3 nucleotides are TGCAGTGCCAGGACAGGTTACGAGCAGTACTTC.

The V call is TRBV5-6, the J call TRBJ2-1; 8 bases match TRBD2. The germline V gene encodes CDR1 SGHDT and CDR2 YYEEEE. The junction had 8 bases not matched to a gene; V was cut back by 4 bases and J by 2 bases. The CDR3 spans 16 residues. The CDR3 DNA sequence: TGTGCCAGCAGCCCAGCGGGAGCCTGGCCCTACAATGAGCAGTTCTTC. Its translation: CASSPAGAWPYNEQFF.

This clone has a single count. The rearrangement joins TRBV11-2 to TRBJ1-1; TRBD1 might be the D (6 bases). This CDR3 comprises 13 residues. The ends were cut back, 5 bases at V and 0 bases at J, with 7 bases in the middle. In germline, CDR1 is SGHAT, CDR2 FQNNGV. In DNA form, the CDR3 reads TGTGCCAGCAGCCACAGGGTGAACACTGAAGCTTTCTTT. Translated: CASSHRVNTEAFF.

J is TRBJ2-5 and V is TRBV5-1; 7 bases are a match to TRBD1. The V and J ends lost 0 bases and 3 bases, in that order; junction bases with no gene match: 11. The CDR3 spans 17 residues. Germline CDR1 SGHRS, CDR2 YFSETQ. Here the CDR3 reads CASSLGYRGHQEETQYF. The CDR3 DNA is TGCGCCAGCAGCTTGGGATACAGGGGACATCAAGAAGAGACCCAGTACTTC.

V gene TRBV6-5 combines with J gene TRBJ2-1; 10 bases fit TRBD1. This CDR3 has 16 amino acids. Germline V gene data show CDR1 as MNHEY and CDR2 as SVGAGI. V shed 6 bases, J shed 3 bases, and the junction held 8 bases outside the gene matches. This chain's CDR3 is CASSYLGQGGYNEQFF. CDR3 DNA sequence: TGTGCCAGCAGCTACCTAGGACAGGGGGGCTACAATGAGCAGTTCTTC.

The CDR3 DNA sequence: TGTGCCAGCAGTAACGGTCCCCCGGGGCCCCAGCATTTT. Translated, it gives CASSNGPPGPQHF. V gene TRBV6-6 combines with J gene TRBJ1-5; D unresolved. Looked up from germline, CDR1 is MNHNY and CDR2 is SVGAGI (reference sequence). V was cut by 5 bases and J by 9 bases, with 14 bases left in between. The CDR3 is 13 amino acids.

V gene TRBV4-1 combines with J gene TRBJ2-7, with TRBD2 matching 10 bases. V lost 1 base to trimming and J lost 6 bases; unmatched junction nucleotides: 9. Germline V CDR1 and CDR2: MGHRA, YSYEKL. CDR3 length: 16 residues. The CDR3 is CASSQGSGRAHSEQYF. In DNA form, the CDR3 reads TGCGCCAGCAGCCAAGGGAGCGGGAGGGCCCACAGCGAGCAGTACTTC.

J is TRBJ2-3 and V is TRBV6-1; 9 bases are a match to TRBD2. The CDR3 loop spans 16 amino acids. After removal of 0 bases from V and 3 bases from J, the junction contained 4 bases not matched to a gene. Germline V gene sequence: CDR1 MNHNS, CDR2 SASEGT. The chain's CDR3 is CASSEAAGGRTDTQYF. CDR3 nucleotides: TGTGCCAGCAGTGAAGCTGCGGGGGGGCGGACAGATACGCAGTATTTT.

This chain uses TRBV6-7 with TRBJ1-4; 11 bases align to TRBD1. TRBV6-7 is sorted into the ORF group, with uncertain function. This CDR3 spans 17 amino acids. Trimming cost V 5 bases and J 12 bases; bases outside gene matches: 17. The CDR3 DNA reads as TGTGCCAGCAGTCAAAACACCGCGGACAGGGGGCGCGAAGAACTGTTTTTT. It translates to CASSQNTADRGREELFF.

The chain links TRBV2 to TRBJ1-4, with TRBD1 matching over 7 bases. CDR1 is SNHLY and CDR2 is FYNNEI in the germline V gene. This CDR3 contains 13 residues. V trimming: 11 bases; J trimming: 3 bases; junction bases outside the gene matches: 6. The CDR3 DNA reads TGTGCCGGATCACAGGGGCCTAATGAAAAACTGTTTTTT. Protein product: CAGSQGPNEKLFF.

This clone was observed a few times. V usage is TRBV29-1 and J usage is TRBJ2-3, with TRBD1 as a possible D gene (5 bases). CDR3 length: 13 amino acids. Germline CDR1 is SQVTM and CDR2 is ANQGSEA. Deletions cut 4 bases from V and 2 bases from J, with 10 bases between. For the CDR3, the DNA is TGCAGCGTTGTATGGGGCTCCACAGATACGCAGTATTTT. Translation: CSVVWGSTDTQYF.

J is TRBJ1-3 and V is TRBV19, with D hard to call. Germline CDR1 and CDR2: LNHDA and SQIVND (reference sequence). Trimming took off 8 bases at V and 9 bases at J, with 14 bases between the two ends. CDR3 length: 12 amino acids. As DNA, the CDR3 is TGTGCCAGTGGTGAGGAGCCAATCACCATATATTTT. Amino acids: CASGEEPITIYF. The variable domain in full, completed from reference TRBV19 and TRBJ1-3, reads DGGITQSPKYLFRKEGQNVTLSCEQNLNHDAMYWYRQDPGQGLRLIYYSQIVNDFQKGDIAEGYSVSREKKESFPLTVTSAQKNPTAFYLCASGEEPITIYFGEGSWLTVV.

This clone was counted a few times. The CDR3 here is CASSLDSPSPGELFF. In DNA, the CDR3 is TGCGCCAGCAGCTTGGACAGTCCGAGCCCCGGGGAGCTGTTTTTT. The chain uses TRBV5-1 and TRBJ2-2; no definite D call. V lost 0 bases and J lost 6, with 12 bases in between. There are 15 residues in the CDR3. Germline-derived CDR1 and CDR2 are SGHRS and YFSETQ.

This chain uses TRBV13 with TRBJ2-1; D perhaps matches TRBD2 (5 bases). Trimming cost V 2 bases and J 4 bases, with 12 bases left between them. There are 15 residues in the CDR3. Germline assignment: CDR1 PRHDT and CDR2 FYEKMQ (reference sequence). For the CDR3, the DNA is TGTGCCAGCAGCTTACGCCAGCGGAATTACAATGAGCAGTTCTTC. As protein: CASSLRQRNYNEQFF.

Only one count was recorded for this clone. The rearrangement links TRBV6-5 to TRBJ1-4; D gene ambiguous. Germline V gene sequence: CDR1 MNHEY, CDR2 SVGAGI. This CDR3 has 15 amino acids. V was clipped by 6 bases and J by 5 bases, with 16 bases between them. The CDR3 sequence: CASSRFPGPNEKLFF. The DNA of the CDR3 is TGTGCCAGCAGCCGCTTCCCCGGTCCCAATGAAAAACTGTTTTTT.

This chain connects TRBV19 to TRBJ2-7, with 10 bases that match TRBD2. Germline V gene lookup returns CDR1 LNHDA and CDR2 SQIVND (reference sequence). The junction had 4 bases not matched to a gene; V was cut back by 6 bases and J by 2 bases. CDR3 size: 14 residues. The CDR3 reads CASSPSGRPYEQYF. As DNA, the CDR3 is TGTGCCAGTAGCCCTAGCGGGAGACCCTACGAGCAGTACTTC.

The CDR3 bases are TGTGCCAGCAGCTATGGACAGAAAAATCAGCCCCAGCATTTT. Translating it yields CASSYGQKNQPQHF. The genes are TRBV5-6 and TRBJ1-5, with D perhaps TRBD1 (6 bases). CDR3 length: 14 residues. Germline V CDR1 and CDR2: SGHDT, YYEEEE. The V and J ends lost 3 bases and 4 bases respectively, with 11 bases between them. The whole variable domain, remainder taken from reference TRBV5-6 and TRBJ1-5, is DAGVTQSPTHLIKTRGQQVTLRCSPKSGHDTVSWYQQALGQGPQFIFQYYEEEERQRGNFPDRFSGHQFPNYSSELNVNALLLGDSALYLCASSYGQKNQPQHFGDGTRLSIL.

This clone was counted only a few times. The chain links TRBV4-3 to TRBJ2-1; D is unclear. The CDR3 contains 16 residues. Trimming took 1 base from V and 1 from J, leaving 11 bases between them. The germline CDR1 and CDR2 sequences are LGHNA and YSLEER. The DNA of the CDR3 is TGCGCCAGCAGCCAAGTTGTGGAGAGGTCCTACAATGAGCAGTTCTTC. Translation: CASSQVVERSYNEQFF.

The V gene is TRBV6-6, the J gene TRBJ1-4; 10 bases line up with TRBD1. CDR1 and CDR2 (germline): MNHNY, SVGAGI (reference sequence). This CDR3 has 15 residues. V lost 5 bases and J lost 4; bases outside the gene matches: 4. The CDR3 protein is CASSPRDRGNEKLFF. DNA for the CDR3: TGTGCCAGCAGTCCCCGGGACAGGGGTAATGAAAAACTGTTTTTT.

The chain is built from TRBV7-8 and TRBJ2-3; tentative D call: TRBD1 (6 bases). The CDR3 covers 14 residues. Per the germline V gene, CDR1 is SGHVS and CDR2 is FQNEAQ. V was shortened by 2 bases and J by 5 bases, with 11 bases between the two germline ends. The CDR3: CASSLNSGVDTQYF. Here the CDR3 DNA reads TGTGCCAGCAGCTTAAATTCAGGGGTAGATACGCAGTATTTT.

This clone was recorded only once. The genes are TRBV15 and TRBJ1-4, with D unclear. The CDR3 extends over 16 amino acids. From germline, CDR1 is LNHNV and CDR2 YYDKDF (reference sequence). The ends were cut back, 2 bases at V and 6 bases at J, with 16 bases in the middle. This CDR3 reads CATSRMREGGDEKLFF. CDR3 DNA: TGTGCCACCAGCAGAATGCGTGAGGGCGGGGATGAAAAACTGTTTTTT.

This chain joins TRBV19 and TRBJ1-1, with TRBD1 identical over 9 bases. This CDR3 region has 14 residues. CDR1 and CDR2 (germline): LNHDA, SQIVND (reference sequence). V was clipped by 6 bases and J by 1 base; unmatched bases: 3. The chain's CDR3 is CASRKQGANTEAFF. CDR3 DNA sequence: TGTGCCAGTAGAAAACAGGGGGCGAACACTGAAGCTTTCTTT.

The V and J genes are TRBV30 and TRBJ1-5; no reliable D call. This CDR3 has 14 amino acids. Trimming removed 1 base from V and 1 base from J, with 8 bases in between. Germline V gene lookup returns CDR1 GTSNPN and CDR2 SVGIG (reference sequence). The CDR3 loop reads CAWSGGVSNQPQHF. The CDR3 DNA is TGTGCCTGGAGTGGCGGGGTAAGCAATCAGCCCCAGCATTTT.

Points on this clone: The germline gene is not matched at one end of the junction; a read error may be the cause. This rearrangement joins TRBV4-3 to TRBJ1-6; the D is unclear. This CDR3 is built from 17 residues. CDR1 is LGHNA and CDR2 is YSLEER in the germline V gene. The DNA of the CDR3 is TGCGCCAGCAGCCAAGATGTCGGCAGGTCGTGGAATTTACCCCTCCACTTT. Amino acid sequence: CASSQDVGRSWNLPLHF.